The 8 T cell receptor beta chains below come from one sample, sequenced in a study of OX40 agonist ivuxolimab in advanced cancers. Profiled with immunoSEQ multiplex PCR; TCRdb holds only in-frame clones, not every one. The sample records approximately 58,000 clones, about 85% being singletons. The material was CD4+ or CD8+ T cells sorted from blood, obtained in a trial of the OX40 agonist ivuxolimab. Receptors originate from an adult with an advanced solid tumor such as melanoma, head and neck, liver or kidney cancer.

This rearrangement joins TRBV9 to TRBJ2-3; D uncertain. Germline V gives CDR1 SGDLS, CDR2 YYNGEE. V dropped 0 bases and J dropped 4 bases, with 9 bases sitting between them. The CDR3 is 14 residues long. The CDR3 DNA reads TGTGCCAGCAGCGTAGAGTCGCAGGCAGATACGCAGTATTTT. Its translation: CASSVESQADTQYF.

Comment on this clone: The junction departs from the called germline gene at one end, perhaps through a read error. Other DNA sequences in this specimen translate into the identical CDR3. This sequence joins TRBV4-1 and TRBJ2-5; no clear D. Germline CDR1 is MGHRA and CDR2 is YSYEKL. CDR3 size: 15 residues. DNA for the CDR3: TGCGCCAGCAGTCAAGATCTTGCATTTCAAGAGACCCAGTACTTC. Translated, it gives CASSQDLAFQETQYF.

The chain recombines TRBV10-3 with TRBJ2-5, with 7 bases aligning to TRBD1. Germline V CDR1 and CDR2: ENHRY, SYGVKD. The CDR3 totals 12 residues. The V and J ends lost 6 bases and 7 bases, in that order; junction bases with no gene match: 5. CDR3 in DNA: TGTGCCATCAGCCCTTCAGGGGGGACCCAGTACTTC. Translated: CAISPSGGTQYF.

The genes are TRBV19 and TRBJ2-3; 7 positions match TRBD1. With 6 bases clipped from V and 0 bases from J, the junction kept 3 bases outside the gene matches. Germline CDR1 LNHDA, CDR2 SQIVND (reference sequence). This CDR3 has 14 residues. The CDR3 bases are TGTGCCAGTAGAAAGGGGGCGAGCACAGATACGCAGTATTTT. It encodes CASRKGASTDTQYF.

V gene TRBV2 combines with J gene TRBJ1-1; possible D gene TRBD1, 5 bases. Germline CDR1 SNHLY, CDR2 FYNNEI. The ends were cut back, 7 bases at V and 5 bases at J, with 8 bases in the middle. This CDR3 has 11 residues. CDR3 region: CASKGATEAFF. CDR3 sequence (DNA): TGTGCCAGCAAAGGGGCAACTGAAGCTTTCTTT. Drawing the rest from reference TRBV2 and TRBJ1-1, the complete variable domain is EPEVTQTPSHQVTQMGQEVILRCVPISNHLYFYWYRQILGQKVEFLVSFYNNEISEKSEIFDDQFSVERPDGSNFTLKIRSTKLEDSAMYFCASKGATEAFFGQGTRLTVV.

The V gene is TRBV7-3, the J gene TRBJ1-1; TRBD1 aligns across 9 bases. Germline CDR1 SGHTA, CDR2 FQGTGA. J was trimmed by 8 bases and V by 0 bases; bases with no gene match: 4. This CDR3 spans 14 amino acids. The CDR3 region has the DNA TGTGCCAGCAGCTTAACTCCCGGACAGGGGGAAGCTTTCTTT. Translation: CASSLTPGQGEAFF. Full variable domain (outside the CDR3, taken from reference TRBV7-3 and TRBJ1-1): GAGVSQTPSNKVTEKGKYVELRCDPISGHTALYWYRQSLGQGPEFLIYFQGTGAADDSGLPNDRFFAVRPEGSVSTLKIQRTERGDSAVYLCASSLTPGQGEAFFGQGTRLTVV.

This clone is a singleton in its sample. The J gene is TRBJ1-2, the V gene TRBV5-1; D is unresolved. Germline V lookup: CDR1 SGHRS, CDR2 YFSETQ. The CDR3 is made up of 17 amino acids. With 0 bases removed from V and 0 bases from J, the gap between germline ends came to 15 bases. CDR3 sequence: CASSLAWARESNYGYTF. The CDR3 coding sequence is TGCGCCAGCAGCTTGGCCTGGGCTAGGGAGTCTAACTATGGCTACACCTTC.

This clone was seen a handful of times. The chain couples TRBV29-1 to TRBJ1-5, with D unresolved. The CDR3 extends over 13 amino acids. Germline CDR1 and CDR2: SQVTM and ANQGSEA. V lost 4 bases to trimming and J lost 1 base, with 8 bases between them. The CDR3: CSVAGGSNQPQHF. DNA for the CDR3: TGCAGCGTTGCCGGTGGAAGCAATCAGCCCCAGCATTTT.